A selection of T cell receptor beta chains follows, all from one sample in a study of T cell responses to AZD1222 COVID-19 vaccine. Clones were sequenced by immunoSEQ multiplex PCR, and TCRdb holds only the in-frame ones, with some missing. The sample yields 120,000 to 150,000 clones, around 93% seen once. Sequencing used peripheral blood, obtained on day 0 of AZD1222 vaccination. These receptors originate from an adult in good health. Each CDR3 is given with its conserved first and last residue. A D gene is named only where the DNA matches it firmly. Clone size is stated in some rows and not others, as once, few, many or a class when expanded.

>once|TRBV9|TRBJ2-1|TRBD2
CASRRIAGGPYNEQFF
TGTGCCAGCAGGCGTATAGCGGGGGGACCCTACAATGAGCAGTTCTTC
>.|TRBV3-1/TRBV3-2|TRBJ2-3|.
CASSQDRSGGPEDTQYF
TGTGCCAGCAGCCAAGACAGGTCAGGGGGGCCTGAAGATACGCAGTATTTT
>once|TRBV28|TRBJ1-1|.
CASTGGEAEAFF
TGTGCCAGCACGGGAGGAGAGGCTGAAGCTTTCTTT
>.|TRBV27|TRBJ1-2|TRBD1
CASSSVGDRGNGYTF
TGTGCCAGCAGTTCAGTTGGGGACAGGGGGAATGGCTACACCTTC
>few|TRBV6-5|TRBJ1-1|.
CASSYGTEAFF
TGTGCCAGCAGTTACGGTACTGAAGCTTTCTTT
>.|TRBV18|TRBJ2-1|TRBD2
CASSRMTSGRINEQFF
TGTGCCAGCTCACGTATGACTAGCGGGAGAATCAATGAGCAGTTCTTC
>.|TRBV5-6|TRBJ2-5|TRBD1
CASSEPGQGAETQYF
TGTGCCAGCAGCGAGCCGGGACAGGGGGCAGAGACCCAGTACTTC
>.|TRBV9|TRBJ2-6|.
CASSRLPNLNSGANVLTF
TGTGCCAGCAGCCGACTCCCCAACTTGAACTCTGGGGCCAACGTCCTGACTTTC
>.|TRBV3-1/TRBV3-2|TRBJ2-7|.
CASSSRTGNIYEQYF
TGTGCCAGCAGCTCCAGGACTGGTAATATCTACGAGCAGTACTTC
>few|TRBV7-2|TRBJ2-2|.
CASSLGWDATGELFF
TGTGCCAGCAGCTTAGGCTGGGACGCCACCGGGGAGCTGTTTTTT
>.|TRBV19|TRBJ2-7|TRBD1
CASSPPDRGWEQYF
TGTGCCAGTAGTCCCCCGGACAGGGGTTGGGAGCAGTACTTC
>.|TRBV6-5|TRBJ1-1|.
CASSQGTEAFF
TGTGCCAGCAGTCAGGGGACTGAAGCTTTCTTT
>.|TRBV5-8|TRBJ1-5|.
CASSLFLGGIDSNQPQHF
TGTGCCAGCAGCTTATTTCTCGGAGGAATCGATAGCAATCAGCCCCAGCATTTT
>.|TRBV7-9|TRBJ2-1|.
CASRPGVDEQFF
TGTGCCAGCAGACCAGGGGTCGATGAGCAGTTCTTC
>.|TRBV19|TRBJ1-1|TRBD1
CASSSRDRVGEAFF
TGTGCCAGTAGTTCCCGGGACAGGGTGGGTGAAGCTTTCTTT
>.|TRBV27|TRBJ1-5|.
CASSRLGKSNQPQHF
TGTGCCAGCAGCCGACTAGGGAAAAGCAATCAGCCCCAGCATTTT
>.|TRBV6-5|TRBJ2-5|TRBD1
CASTGRTGVGETQYF
TGTGCCAGCACCGGTAGGACAGGGGTTGGGGAGACCCAGTACTTC
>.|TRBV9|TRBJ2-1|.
CASSVGTTPNEQFF
TGTGCCAGCAGCGTAGGGACTACCCCCAATGAGCAGTTCTTC
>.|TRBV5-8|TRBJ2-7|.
CASSFPSASSYEQYF
TGTGCCAGCAGCTTTCCGAGCGCCAGCTCCTACGAGCAGTACTTC
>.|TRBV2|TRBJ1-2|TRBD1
CASSPGQGVDYGYTF
TGTGCCAGCAGTCCCGGACAGGGGGTAGACTATGGCTACACCTTC
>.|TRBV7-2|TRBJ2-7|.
CASSLARLGGPYEQYF
TGTGCCAGCAGCTTAGCCCGCCTCGGGGGGCCCTACGAGCAGTACTTC
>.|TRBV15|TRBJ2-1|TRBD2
CATSRGGAGDSYNEQFF
TGTGCCACCAGCAGAGGGGGAGCGGGGGACTCCTACAATGAGCAGTTCTTC
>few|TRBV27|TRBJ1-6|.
CASRLWKASSYNSPLHF
TGTGCCAGCCGATTGTGGAAGGCAAGCTCCTATAATTCACCCCTCCACTTT
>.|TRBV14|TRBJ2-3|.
CASSQARTRSTDTQYF
TGTGCCAGCAGCCAAGCCAGGACAAGGTCCACAGATACGCAGTATTTT
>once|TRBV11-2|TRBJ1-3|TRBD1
CASSGSGTGRGNTIYF
TGTGCCAGCAGCGGATCCGGGACAGGAAGGGGAAACACCATATATTTT
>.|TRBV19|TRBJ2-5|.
CASAGQREETQYF
TGTGCCAGTGCCGGACAGCGGGAAGAGACCCAGTACTTC
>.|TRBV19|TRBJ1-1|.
CASSRAGEGTEAFF
TGTGCCAGTAGTAGGGCGGGCGAGGGCACTGAAGCTTTCTTT
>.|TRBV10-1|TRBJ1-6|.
CASSETSYSPLHF
TGCGCCAGCAGTGAGACAAGTTATTCACCCCTCCACTTT
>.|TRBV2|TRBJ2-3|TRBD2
CASSHQSRGVLGDTQYF
TGTGCCAGCAGCCACCAGTCGCGGGGGGTGCTGGGGGATACGCAGTATTTT
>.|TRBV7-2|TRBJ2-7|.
CASGAGLEQYF
TGTGCCAGCGGGGCGGGCCTCGAGCAGTACTTC
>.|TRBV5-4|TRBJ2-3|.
CASQLGHRQTTDTQYF
TGTGCCAGCCAACTAGGGCACAGACAGACCACAGATACGCAGTATTTT
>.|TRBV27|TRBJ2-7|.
CASSFTVWDEQYF
TGTGCCAGCAGTTTTACGGTCTGGGACGAGCAGTACTTC
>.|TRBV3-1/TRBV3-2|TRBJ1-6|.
CASSSGHKNSPLHF
TGTGCCAGCAGCTCTGGACATAAGAATTCACCCCTCCACTTT
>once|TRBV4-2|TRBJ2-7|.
CASSQEQIFSYEQYF
TGTGCCAGCAGCCAAGAGCAGATTTTCTCCTACGAGCAGTACTTC
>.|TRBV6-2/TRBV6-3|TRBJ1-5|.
CASSYKGQPNQPQHF
TGTGCCAGCAGTTATAAAGGACAACCTAATCAGCCCCAGCATTTT
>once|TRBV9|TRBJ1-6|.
CASSVSDGGYNSPLHF
TGTGCCAGCAGCGTCTCAGATGGGGGCTATAATTCACCCCTCCACTTT
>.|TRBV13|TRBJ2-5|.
CASSLRGTTGETQYF
TGTGCCAGCAGCTTGAGGGGGACGACTGGGGAGACCCAGTACTTC
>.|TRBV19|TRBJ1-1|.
CASRETGFGWRAFF
TGTGCCAGTAGAGAAACAGGATTTGGCTGGCGAGCTTTCTTT
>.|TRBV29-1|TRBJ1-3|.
CSVEGERNTIYF
TGCAGCGTTGAAGGGGAGAGAAACACCATATATTTT
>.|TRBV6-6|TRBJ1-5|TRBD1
CASSLQGGDQPQHF
TGTGCCAGCAGTTTACAGGGGGGGGATCAGCCCCAGCATTTT
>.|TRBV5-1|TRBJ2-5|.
CASSLEGLEETQYF
TGCGCCAGCAGCTTGGAAGGTTTGGAAGAGACCCAGTACTTC
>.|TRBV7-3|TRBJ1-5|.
CASSSPLTDNQPQHF
TGTGCCAGCAGCTCCCCCCTCACGGACAATCAGCCCCAGCATTTT
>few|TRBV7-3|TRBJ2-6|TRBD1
CASSLSPQGAPGANVLTF
TGTGCCAGCAGCCTTTCTCCGCAGGGGGCGCCCGGGGCCAACGTCCTGACTTTC
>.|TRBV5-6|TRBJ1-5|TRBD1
CASSPTGGFQPQHF
TGTGCCAGCAGCCCGACAGGGGGTTTTCAGCCCCAGCATTTT
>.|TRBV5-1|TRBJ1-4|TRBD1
CASSFRDRGEKLFF
TGCGCCAGCAGCTTCCGGGACAGGGGGGAAAAACTGTTTTTT
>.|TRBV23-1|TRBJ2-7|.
CASSQSIPGPSYEQYF
TGCGCCAGCAGTCAATCTATTCCGGGGCCCTCCTACGAGCAGTACTTC
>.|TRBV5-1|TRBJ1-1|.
CASSRTADEAFF
TGCGCCAGCAGCCGGACAGCTGATGAAGCTTTCTTT
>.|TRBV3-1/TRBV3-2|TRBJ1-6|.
CASSQGVSPLHF
TGTGCCAGCAGCCAGGGAGTTTCACCCCTCCACTTT
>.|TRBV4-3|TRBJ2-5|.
CASSQELAAKTQYF
TGCGCCAGCAGCCAAGAGTTAGCCGCGAAGACCCAGTACTTC
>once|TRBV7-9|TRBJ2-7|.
CASSLPSSYEQYF
TGTGCCAGCAGCTTACCAAGCTCCTACGAGCAGTACTTC